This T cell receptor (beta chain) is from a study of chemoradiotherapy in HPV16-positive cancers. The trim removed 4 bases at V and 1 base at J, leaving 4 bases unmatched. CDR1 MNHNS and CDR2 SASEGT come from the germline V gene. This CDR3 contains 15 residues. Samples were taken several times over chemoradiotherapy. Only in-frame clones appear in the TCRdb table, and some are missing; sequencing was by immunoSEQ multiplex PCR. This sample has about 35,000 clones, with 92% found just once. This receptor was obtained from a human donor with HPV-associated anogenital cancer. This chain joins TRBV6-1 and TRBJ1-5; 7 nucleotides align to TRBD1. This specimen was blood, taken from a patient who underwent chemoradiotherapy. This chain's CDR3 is CASSVPTGSNQPQHF. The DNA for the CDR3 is TGTGCCAGCAGTGTCCCGACAGGGAGCAATCAGCCCCAGCATTTT.